The 5 T cell receptor beta chains below all came from one sample that was sequenced in a study of blood T cell repertoires in COVID-19. Sequencing was performed with immunoSEQ multiplex PCR; in TCRdb, only in-frame clones are kept and a portion is missing. The sample yields more than 200,000 clones, around 89% seen once. The sequencing sample was made of peripheral blood. The receptors shown here come from a man aged 70 or older with acute or convalescent COVID-19.

V usage is TRBV11-2 and J usage is TRBJ2-7; a weak D match, TRBD2 (6 bases). The V gene lost 8 bases and the J gene lost 4 bases, with 12 bases spanning the gap. The CDR3 spans 12 residues. CDR1 is SGHAT and CDR2 is FQNNGV in the germline V gene. For the CDR3, the DNA is TGTGCCAGCCTGGGACTTGGTTACGAGCAGTACTTC. Protein: CASLGLGYEQYF.

This clone has more than one count but fewer than ten. The V gene is TRBV29-1, the J gene TRBJ2-3, with D maybe TRBD2 (6 bases). This CDR3 region has 13 residues. CDR1 is SQVTM and CDR2 is ANQGSEA in the germline V gene. Trimming stripped 3 bases from V and 4 bases from J, with 11 bases between. As DNA, the CDR3 is TGCAGCGTTGACCTGGGACTTCCAGATACGCAGTATTTT. This codes for CSVDLGLPDTQYF.

This clone occurred once. The chain carries TRBV28 and TRBJ2-7; 7 nucleotides align to TRBD1. From germline, CDR1 is MDHEN and CDR2 SYDVKM. The CDR3 is 13 amino acids. The ends lost 10 bases at V and 2 bases at J; junction bases unmatched: 8. The chain's CDR3 is CATHETGPYEQYF. The CDR3, as DNA: TGTGCCACCCACGAGACAGGGCCCTACGAGCAGTACTTC.

The chain is built from TRBV5-1 and TRBJ2-2, with D unclear. CDR3 length: 16 amino acids. V lost 2 bases and J lost 3, with 14 bases in between. Germline CDR1 reads SGHRS; CDR2 reads YFSETQ. The CDR3 spells CASSLNSNVDTGELFF. The CDR3 DNA reads as TGCGCCAGCAGCTTAAACTCCAACGTCGACACCGGGGAGCTGTTTTTT. Looking up the rest from reference TRBV5-1 and TRBJ2-2 gives the full variable domain: KAGVTQTPRYLIKTRGQQVTLSCSPISGHRSVSWYQQTPGQGLQFLFEYFSETQRNKGNFPGRFSGRQFSNSRSEMNVSTLELGDSALYLCASSLNSNVDTGELFFGEGSRLTVL.

The chain combines TRBV5-5 with TRBJ1-2, with D perhaps TRBD1 (6 bases). The CDR3 spans 15 residues. Trimming took off 3 bases at V and 0 bases at J, with 12 bases between the two ends. From germline, CDR1 is SGHKS and CDR2 YYEKEE (reference sequence). CDR3 protein: CASSSGGTTNYGYTF. CDR3 nucleotides: TGTGCCAGCAGCTCGGGGGGCACAACTAACTATGGCTACACCTTC.